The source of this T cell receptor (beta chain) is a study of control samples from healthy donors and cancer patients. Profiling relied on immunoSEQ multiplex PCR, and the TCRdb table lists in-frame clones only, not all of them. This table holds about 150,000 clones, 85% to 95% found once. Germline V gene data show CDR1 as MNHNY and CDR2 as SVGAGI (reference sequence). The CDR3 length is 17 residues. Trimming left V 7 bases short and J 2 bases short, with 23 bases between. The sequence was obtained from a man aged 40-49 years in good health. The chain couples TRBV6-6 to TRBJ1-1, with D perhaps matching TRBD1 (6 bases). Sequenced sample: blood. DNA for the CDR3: TGTGCCAGCAATCGCCGGATACGGGACACATCAAACACTGAAGCTTTCTTT. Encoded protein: CASNRRIRDTSNTEAFF.